This T cell receptor (beta chain) was identified during a study of T cell repertoires in cytomegalovirus infection. Study summary: Use of recently identified HLA-C-restricted and well-studied HLA-B-restricted CMV epitopes was part of the study. Shared public TCR beta signatures pointed to both CMV infection and a matching HLA type. Study-wide points: Pooled public TCR beta family frequency picked out CMV carriers with the relevant HLA.

TCRdb ran MiXCR on the reads and lists one entry per CDR3 protein. The data contain about half a million distinct CDR3 sequences, 30% to 35% of them singletons. V lost 5 bases and J lost 6, with 19 bases in between. Per germline, CDR1 SGHVS and CDR2 FNYEAQ. CDR3 length: 16 residues. A remark on this clonotype: Its antigen is unknown.

The sequence came from a human donor in good health (CMV status not recorded). Some clones in this sample may be carry-over from other donors' samples. V and J are TRBV7-6 and TRBJ2-2; D is possibly TRBD1 (6 bases). Material: cultured PBMCs, obtained from culture after CMV antigen stimulation. The CDR3 DNA reads as TGTGCCAGCAGCACACCGGGCAGGGGAGTTGCCGGGGAGCTGTTTTTT. Protein product: CASSTPGRGVAGELFF.